This T cell receptor beta chain emerged from a study of identical twins. This clonotype has more than one count but fewer than ten. One junction end does not reproduce the germline sequence, and a read error may be involved. The CDR3 has 13 residues. Germline CDR1 LGHDT, CDR2 YNNKEL (reference sequence). MiXCR, applied by TCRdb to the 5' RACE reads, yields one record per CDR3 protein. The table lists some 500,000 distinct CDR3 sequences, 22% of them singletons. This sample also appeared in a second study, on T cells expressing NK-cell markers. As that report states: The authors sequenced eight donors, of whom seven were HCMV-seropositive and one was seronegative. Restriction of the sorted population to alpha-beta TCR T cells was achieved in several experiments with an anti-gamma-delta TCR antibody. Dominant NKG2C+ clonotype frequencies of 1.0-7.0% of CD8+ T cells were measured in about 6 donors.

This TCR was sampled from a woman under 30 in good health. The chain employs TRBV3-1 and TRBJ1-5; no clear D. The sequenced material came from CD4+ T cells sorted from blood. The CDR3 protein is CASSQDISQPQHF. The CDR3, as DNA: TGCGCCAGCAGCCAAGATATCAGTCAGCCCCAGCATTTT. Supplemented by reference TRBV3-1 and TRBJ1-5, the full variable domain reads DTAVSQTPKYLVTQMGNDKSIKCEQNLGHDTMYWYKQDSKKFLKIMFSYNNKELIINETVPNRFSPKSPDKAHLNLHINSLELGDSAVYFCASSQDISQPQHFGDGTRLSIL.